The rows below give T cell receptor beta chains drawn from one sample of a study of technical replicates of blood from a few donors. TCRdb keeps only in-frame clones here, not all; method: immunoSEQ multiplex PCR. The repertoire consists of about 48,000 clones, with 80% to 95% occurring once and the leading ten covering 3.5% to 4.5%. The sample taken for sequencing was PBMCs. The source of these receptors is a human donor in good health. Some clones in this sample may be carry-over from other donors' samples. Both conserved end residues are part of each CDR3.

j_gene	v_gene	CDR3aa
TRBJ1-1	TRBV25-1	CASSQHTEAFF
TRBJ2-3	TRBV7-8	CASSSSARDTQYF
TRBJ1-3	TRBV30	CAWKAGAGNTIYF
TRBJ1-1	TRBV2	CASGFTLRGGTNTEAFF
TRBJ1-3	TRBV4-1	CASSPPGQGFRNTIYF
TRBJ2-3	TRBV7-9	CASSNRGLDTQYF
TRBJ1-4	TRBV29-1	CSVRSGGLPNEKLFF
TRBJ1-6	TRBV2	CASTRTGNSPLHF
TRBJ1-6	TRBV6-5	CASSLVGWDSNSPLHF
TRBJ1-2	TRBV5-1	CASSAQTTGFRIIYGYTF
TRBJ1-5	TRBV4-3	CASSQEFSEPQHF
TRBJ1-3	TRBV2	CASSPPGQGMNTIYF
TRBJ2-7	TRBV10-3	CAISEGGLGNYEQYF
TRBJ2-5	TRBV2	CASSESGETQYF
TRBJ1-2	TRBV18	CASSPESNYGYTF
TRBJ2-5	TRBV5-1	CASTLGLPQTGETQYF
TRBJ2-7	TRBV6-5	CASSFGQGIDEQYF
TRBJ2-7	TRBV10-1	CASRGSSYEQYF
TRBJ1-1	TRBV10-3	CAISESRQMNTEAFF
TRBJ1-6	TRBV4-1	CASSQVGGASSYNSPLHF
TRBJ2-7	TRBV5-1	CASSPGTRDDEQYF
TRBJ2-3	TRBV25-1	CASSDQGGSTDTQYF
TRBJ2-5	TRBV7-9	CASSGTGGETQYF
TRBJ2-3	TRBV5-1	CASSFAGMEDTQYF
TRBJ2-2	TRBV6-6	CASSSAVFTNTGELFF
TRBJ2-7	TRBV4-3	CASSQDWLAGSSYEQYF
TRBJ2-1	TRBV15	CATSTGTGGNEQFF
TRBJ2-5	TRBV5-1	CASSLVSATEETQYF
TRBJ2-7	TRBV18	CASSPPGGVREQYF
TRBJ2-4	TRBV6-1	CASSEVVGDQNIQYF
TRBJ1-2	TRBV7-8	CASSSPPGQGVSYGYTF